This T cell receptor beta chain was recovered during a study of chemoradiotherapy in HPV16-positive cancers. About the research overall: Candidate HPV-specific clones and shared TCR motifs came from a couple of HPV16-positive patients.

The CDR3 totals 12 residues. Trimming took off 5 bases at V and 5 bases at J, with 10 bases between the two ends. Germline V gene sequence: CDR1 SGHTA, CDR2 FQGTGA. Profiling relied on immunoSEQ multiplex PCR, and the TCRdb table lists in-frame clones only, not all of them. Found here are fewer than 35,000 clones, 93% of them singletons; the top ten hold over 15%. The chain has TRBV7-3 and TRBJ2-7; tentatively, D is TRBD1 (6 bases). The origin of this receptor is a human donor with HPV-associated anogenital cancer. Source: blood, taken from a patient who underwent chemoradiotherapy. CDR3 DNA: TGTGCCAGCAGCCGGTCAGGGGACGAGCAGTACTTC. Residues: CASSRSGDEQYF. Complete variable domain (other parts from reference TRBV7-3 and TRBJ2-7): GAGVSQTPSNKVTEKGKYVELRCDPISGHTALYWYRQSLGQGPEFLIYFQGTGAADDSGLPNDRFFAVRPEGSVSTLKIQRTERGDSAVYLCASSRSGDEQYFGPGTRLTVT.